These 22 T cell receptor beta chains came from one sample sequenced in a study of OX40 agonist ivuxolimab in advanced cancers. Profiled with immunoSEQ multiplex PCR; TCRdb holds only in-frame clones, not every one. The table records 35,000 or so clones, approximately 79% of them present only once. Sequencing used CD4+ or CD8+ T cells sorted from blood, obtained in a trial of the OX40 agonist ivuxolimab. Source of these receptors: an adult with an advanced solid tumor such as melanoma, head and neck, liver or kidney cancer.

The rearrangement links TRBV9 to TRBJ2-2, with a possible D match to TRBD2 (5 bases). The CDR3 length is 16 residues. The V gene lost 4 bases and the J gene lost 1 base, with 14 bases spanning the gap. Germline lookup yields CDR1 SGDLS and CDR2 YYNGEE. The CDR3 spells CASSPFTGRNTGELFF. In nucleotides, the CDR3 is TGTGCCAGCAGCCCCTTCACGGGGAGGAACACCGGGGAGCTGTTTTTT.

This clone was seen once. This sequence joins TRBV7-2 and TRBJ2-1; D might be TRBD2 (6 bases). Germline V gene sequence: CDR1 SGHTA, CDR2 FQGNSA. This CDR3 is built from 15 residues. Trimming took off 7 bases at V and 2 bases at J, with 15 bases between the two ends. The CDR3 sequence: CASNPLGGTYNEQFF. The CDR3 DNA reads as TGTGCCAGCAACCCCCTGGGGGGTACCTACAATGAGCAGTTCTTC. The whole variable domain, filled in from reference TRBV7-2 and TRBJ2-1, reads GAGVSQSPSNKVTEKGKDVELRCDPISGHTALYWYRQSLGQGLEFLIYFQGNSAPDKSGLPSDRFSAERTGGSVSTLTIQRTQQEDSAVYLCASNPLGGTYNEQFFGPGTRLTVL.

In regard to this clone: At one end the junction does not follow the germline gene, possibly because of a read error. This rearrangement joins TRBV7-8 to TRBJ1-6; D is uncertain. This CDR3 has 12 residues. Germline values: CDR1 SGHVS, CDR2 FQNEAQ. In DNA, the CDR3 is TGTGCCAGCAGCTTATCGGGTTCACCCTTCCACTTT. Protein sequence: CASSLSGSPFHF.

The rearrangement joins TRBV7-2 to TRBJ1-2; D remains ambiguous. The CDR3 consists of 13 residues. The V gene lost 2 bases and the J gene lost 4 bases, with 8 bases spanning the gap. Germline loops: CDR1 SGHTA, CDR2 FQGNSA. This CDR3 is CASSLNGIYGYTF. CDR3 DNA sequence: TGTGCCAGCAGCTTAAACGGTATCTATGGCTACACCTTC.

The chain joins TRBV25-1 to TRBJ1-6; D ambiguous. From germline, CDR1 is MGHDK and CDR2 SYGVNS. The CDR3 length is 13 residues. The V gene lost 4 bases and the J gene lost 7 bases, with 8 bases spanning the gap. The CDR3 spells CASSGGVNSPLHF. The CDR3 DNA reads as TGTGCCAGCAGTGGGGGAGTGAATTCACCCCTCCACTTT.

CDR3 nucleotides: TGTGCCAGCTCACCCTCGCTTCAGTCGAGGAGACCGTACTGGGATGAGCAGTTCTTC. Translation gives CASSPSLQSRRPYWDEQFF. This chain connects TRBV18 to TRBJ2-1; D remains ambiguous. This CDR3 comprises 19 residues. Trimming removed 3 bases from V and 8 bases from J, with 29 bases in between. CDR1 KGHSH and CDR2 LQKENI come from the germline V gene.

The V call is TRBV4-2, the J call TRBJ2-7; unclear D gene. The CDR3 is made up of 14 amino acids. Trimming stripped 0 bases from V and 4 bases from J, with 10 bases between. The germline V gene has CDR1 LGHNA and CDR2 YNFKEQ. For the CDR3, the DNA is TGTGCCAGCAGCCAAGATGGCATCCAGTACGAGCAGTACTTC. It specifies CASSQDGIQYEQYF.

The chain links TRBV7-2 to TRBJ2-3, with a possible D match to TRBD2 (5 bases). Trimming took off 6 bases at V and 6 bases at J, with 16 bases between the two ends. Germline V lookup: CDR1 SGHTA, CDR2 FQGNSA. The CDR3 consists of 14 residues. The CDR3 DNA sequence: TGTGCCAGCAGTCTGGGAGTAGGGCGGGATACGCAGTATTTT. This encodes CASSLGVGRDTQYF.

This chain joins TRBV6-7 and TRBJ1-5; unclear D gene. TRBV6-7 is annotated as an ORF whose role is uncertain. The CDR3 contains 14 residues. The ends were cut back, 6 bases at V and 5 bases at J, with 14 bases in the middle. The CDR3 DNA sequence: TGTGCCAGCAGACCCTTTAGTGTCCATCAGCCCCAGCATTTT. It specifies CASRPFSVHQPQHF.

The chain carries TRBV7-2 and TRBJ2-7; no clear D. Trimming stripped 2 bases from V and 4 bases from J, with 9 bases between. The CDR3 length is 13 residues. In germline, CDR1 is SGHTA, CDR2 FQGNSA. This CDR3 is CASSLTSSYEQYF. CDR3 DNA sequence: TGTGCCAGCAGCTTAACTTCTTCGTACGAGCAGTACTTC. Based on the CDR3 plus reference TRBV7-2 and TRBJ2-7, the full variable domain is GAGVSQSPSNKVTEKGKDVELRCDPISGHTALYWYRQSLGQGLEFLIYFQGNSAPDKSGLPSDRFSAERTGGSVSTLTIQRTQQEDSAVYLCASSLTSSYEQYFGPGTRLTVT.

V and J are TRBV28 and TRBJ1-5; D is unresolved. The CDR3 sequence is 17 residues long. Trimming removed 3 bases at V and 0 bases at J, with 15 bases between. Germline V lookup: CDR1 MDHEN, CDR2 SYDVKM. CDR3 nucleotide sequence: TGTGCCAGCAGTTTCCCCGCAGTATCATTTAGCAATCAGCCCCAGCATTTT. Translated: CASSFPAVSFSNQPQHF.

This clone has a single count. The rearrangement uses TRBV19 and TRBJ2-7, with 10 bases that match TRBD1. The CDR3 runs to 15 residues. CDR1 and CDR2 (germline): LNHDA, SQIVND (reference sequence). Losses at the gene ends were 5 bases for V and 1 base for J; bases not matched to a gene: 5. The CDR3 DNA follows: TGTGCCAGTAGTCCGGGACAGGGGTTGTCCTACGAGCAGTACTTC. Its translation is CASSPGQGLSYEQYF.

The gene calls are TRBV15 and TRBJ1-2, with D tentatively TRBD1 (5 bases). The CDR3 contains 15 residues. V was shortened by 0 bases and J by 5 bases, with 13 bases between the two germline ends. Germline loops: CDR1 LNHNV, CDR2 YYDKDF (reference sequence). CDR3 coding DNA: TGTGCCACCAGCAGAGACAAATCGACAGTATATGGCTACACCTTC. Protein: CATSRDKSTVYGYTF.

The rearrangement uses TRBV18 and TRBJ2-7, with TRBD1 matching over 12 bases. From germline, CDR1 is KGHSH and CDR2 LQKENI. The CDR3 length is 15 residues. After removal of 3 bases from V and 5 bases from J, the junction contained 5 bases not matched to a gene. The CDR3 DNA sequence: TGTGCCAGCTCACCGCTGGGACAGGGGGCCAACGAGCAGTACTTC. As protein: CASSPLGQGANEQYF.

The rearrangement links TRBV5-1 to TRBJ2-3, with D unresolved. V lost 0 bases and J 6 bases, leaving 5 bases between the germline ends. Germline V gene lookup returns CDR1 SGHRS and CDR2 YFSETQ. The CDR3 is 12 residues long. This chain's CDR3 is CASSLARDTQYF. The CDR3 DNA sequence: TGCGCCAGCAGCTTGGCCAGGGATACGCAGTATTTT.

CDR3: CASSQAGREKLFF. In DNA form, the CDR3 reads TGCGCCAGCAGCCAAGCGGGACGTGAAAAACTGTTTTTT. The chain links TRBV4-1 to TRBJ1-4; D may be TRBD1 (5 bases). The CDR3 totals 13 residues. Deletions cut 1 base from V and 7 bases from J, with 7 bases between. Per germline, CDR1 MGHRA and CDR2 YSYEKL.

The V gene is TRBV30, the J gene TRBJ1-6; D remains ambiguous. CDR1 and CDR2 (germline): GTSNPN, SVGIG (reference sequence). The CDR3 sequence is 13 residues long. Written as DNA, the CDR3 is TGTGCTTCGAAGCAGGAAAATAATTCACCCCTCCACTTT. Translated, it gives CASKQENNSPLHF.

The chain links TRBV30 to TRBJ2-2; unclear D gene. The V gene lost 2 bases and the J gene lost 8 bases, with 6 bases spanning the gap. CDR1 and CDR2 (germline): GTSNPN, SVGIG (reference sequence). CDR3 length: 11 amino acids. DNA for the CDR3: TGTGCCTGGAGTACCTTAGGGGAGCTGTTTTTT. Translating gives CAWSTLGELFF.

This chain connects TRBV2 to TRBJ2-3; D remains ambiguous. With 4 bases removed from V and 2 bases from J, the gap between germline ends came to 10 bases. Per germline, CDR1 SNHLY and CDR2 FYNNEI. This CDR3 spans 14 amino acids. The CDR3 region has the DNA TGTGCCAGCAGTGCTTGGGCCTACACAGATACGCAGTATTTT. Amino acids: CASSAWAYTDTQYF.

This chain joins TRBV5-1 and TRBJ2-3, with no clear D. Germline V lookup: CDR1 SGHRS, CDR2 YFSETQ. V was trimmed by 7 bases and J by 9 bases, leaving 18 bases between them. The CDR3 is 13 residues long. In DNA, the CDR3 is TGCGCCAGCTCCCCCGTGGTAGGGTTCACGCAGTATTTT. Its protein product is CASSPVVGFTQYF.

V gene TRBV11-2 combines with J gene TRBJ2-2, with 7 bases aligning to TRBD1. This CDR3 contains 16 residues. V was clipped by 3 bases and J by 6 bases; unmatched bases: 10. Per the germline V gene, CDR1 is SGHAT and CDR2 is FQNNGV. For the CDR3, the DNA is TGTGCCAGCAGCTTCCTAAGGGGGCGTACGTCCGGGGAGCTGTTTTTT. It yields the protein CASSFLRGRTSGELFF. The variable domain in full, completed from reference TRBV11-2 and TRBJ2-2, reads EAGVAQSPRYKIIEKRQSVAFWCNPISGHATLYWYQQILGQGPKLLIQFQNNGVVDDSQLPKDRFSAERLKGVDSTLKIQPAKLEDSAVYLCASSFLRGRTSGELFFGEGSRLTVL.

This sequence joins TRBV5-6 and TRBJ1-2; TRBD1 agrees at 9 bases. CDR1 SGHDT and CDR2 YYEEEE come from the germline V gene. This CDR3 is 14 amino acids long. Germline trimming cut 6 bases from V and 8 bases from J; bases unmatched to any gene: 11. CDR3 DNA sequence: TGTGCCAGCAATTGGAGGGGGGACAGGGAAGGCTACACCTTC. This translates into CASNWRGDREGYTF.